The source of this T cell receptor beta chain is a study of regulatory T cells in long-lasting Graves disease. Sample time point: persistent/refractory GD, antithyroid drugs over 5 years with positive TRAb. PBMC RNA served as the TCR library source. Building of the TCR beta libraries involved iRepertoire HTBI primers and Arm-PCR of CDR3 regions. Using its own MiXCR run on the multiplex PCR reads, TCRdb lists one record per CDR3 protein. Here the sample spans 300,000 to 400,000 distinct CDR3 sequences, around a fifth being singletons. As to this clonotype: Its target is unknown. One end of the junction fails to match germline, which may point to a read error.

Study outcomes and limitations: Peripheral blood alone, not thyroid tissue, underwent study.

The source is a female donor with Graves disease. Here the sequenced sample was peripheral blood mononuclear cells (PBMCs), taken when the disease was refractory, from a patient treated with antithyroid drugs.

The CDR3 DNA reads as TGTGCCAGCAGTCGTTCGGTTCAGCTGGGCTCACCCCCCCACTTT. As protein: CASSRSVQLGSPPHF. V gene TRBV6-1 combines with J gene TRBJ1-6; D is unclear. Germline V gives CDR1 MNHNS, CDR2 SASEGT. The CDR3 length is 15 residues.